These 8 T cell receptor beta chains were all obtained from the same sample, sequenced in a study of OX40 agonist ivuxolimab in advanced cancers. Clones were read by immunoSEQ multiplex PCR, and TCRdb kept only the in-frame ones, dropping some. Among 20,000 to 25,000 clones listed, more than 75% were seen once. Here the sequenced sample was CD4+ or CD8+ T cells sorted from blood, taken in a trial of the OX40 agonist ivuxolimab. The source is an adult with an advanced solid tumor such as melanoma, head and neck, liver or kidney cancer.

In DNA form, the CDR3 reads TGTGCCAGCAGCTTATCGGACCCTTACGAGCAGTACTTC. This gives the protein CASSLSDPYEQYF. The rearrangement joins TRBV7-9 to TRBJ2-7; no definite D call. CDR1 is SEHNR and CDR2 is FQNEAQ in the germline V gene (reference sequence). The CDR3 is 13 amino acids. The V and J ends lost 2 bases and 4 bases respectively, with 9 bases between them.

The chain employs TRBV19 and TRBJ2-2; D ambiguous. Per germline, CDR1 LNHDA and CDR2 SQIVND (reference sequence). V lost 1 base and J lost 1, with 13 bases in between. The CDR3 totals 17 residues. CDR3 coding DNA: TGTGCCAGTAGTATAGGGTTTCCCTGGGGGAACACCGGGGAGCTGTTTTTT. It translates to CASSIGFPWGNTGELFF.

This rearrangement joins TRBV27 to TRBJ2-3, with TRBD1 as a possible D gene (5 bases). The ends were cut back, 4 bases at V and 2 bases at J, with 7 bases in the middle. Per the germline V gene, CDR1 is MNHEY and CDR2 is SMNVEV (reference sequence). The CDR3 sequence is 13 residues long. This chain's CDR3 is CASSSGATDTQYF. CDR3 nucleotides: TGTGCCAGCAGTTCTGGGGCCACAGATACGCAGTATTTT.

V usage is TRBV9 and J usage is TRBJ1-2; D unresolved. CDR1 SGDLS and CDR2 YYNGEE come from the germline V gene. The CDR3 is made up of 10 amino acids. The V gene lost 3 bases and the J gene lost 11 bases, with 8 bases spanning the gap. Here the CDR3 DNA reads TGTGCCAGCAGCGCCCGCGGGTACACCTTC. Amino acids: CASSARGYTF.

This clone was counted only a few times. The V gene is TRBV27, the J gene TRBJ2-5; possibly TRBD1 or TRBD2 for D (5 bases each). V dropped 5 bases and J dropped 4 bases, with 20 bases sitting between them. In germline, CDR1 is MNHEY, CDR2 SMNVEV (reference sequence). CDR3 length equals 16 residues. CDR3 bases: TGTGCCAGCAGTCCGGTTGAGGGCAGGGTTGGAGAGACCCAGTACTTC. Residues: CASSPVEGRVGETQYF.

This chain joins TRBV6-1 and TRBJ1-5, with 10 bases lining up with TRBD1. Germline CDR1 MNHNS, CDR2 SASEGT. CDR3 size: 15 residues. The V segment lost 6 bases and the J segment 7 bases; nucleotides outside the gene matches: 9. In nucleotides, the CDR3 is TGTGCCAGCAGAGAAACAGGACAGGGGGACCAGCCCCAGCATTTT. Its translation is CASRETGQGDQPQHF.

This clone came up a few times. CDR3 in amino acids: CASSLRQDYEQYF. The CDR3 DNA is TGCGCCAGCAGCTTGCGACAGGACTACGAGCAGTACTTC. V is TRBV5-1 and J is TRBJ2-7, with D possibly being TRBD1 (6 bases). Germline CDR1 SGHRS, CDR2 YFSETQ. Deletions cut 1 base from V and 3 bases from J, with 8 bases between. The CDR3 loop spans 13 amino acids.

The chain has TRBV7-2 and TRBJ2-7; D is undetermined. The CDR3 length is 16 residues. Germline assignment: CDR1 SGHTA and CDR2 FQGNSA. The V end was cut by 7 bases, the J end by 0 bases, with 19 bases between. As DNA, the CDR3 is TGTGCCAGCATGGGCCCGTTGGCACACCACTCCTACGAGCAGTACTTC. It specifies CASMGPLAHHSYEQYF.